One sample yielded the 15 T cell receptor beta chains listed below, sequenced in a study of PD-1 blockade in classical Hodgkin lymphoma. The table came from immunoSEQ multiplex PCR; TCRdb's copy has only in-frame clones and leaves some out. The sample includes around 60,000 clones, roughly 85% of them seen just once. Time point described: cycle 4 day 1 (C4D1), after about 6 weeks of nivolumab. Every patient relapsed after autologous stem cell transplantation, and brentuximab vedotin exposure varied. This sample comprised peripheral blood mononuclear cells (PBMCs), obtained before the fourth cycle of nivolumab. These receptors all stem from a human donor with classical Hodgkin lymphoma.

The V and J genes are TRBV2 and TRBJ2-7; 12 nucleotides align to TRBD1. V was clipped by 6 bases and J by 2 bases; unmatched bases: 5. In germline, CDR1 is SNHLY, CDR2 FYNNEI. This CDR3 comprises 15 residues. Written as DNA, the CDR3 is TGTGCCAGCAGCGCCGGGACAGGGGGCCCCTACGAGCAGTACTTC. Translated, it gives CASSAGTGGPYEQYF.

The chain carries TRBV30 and TRBJ2-5; 8 bases fit TRBD2. CDR1 is GTSNPN, CDR2 SVGIG, per germline (reference sequence). The CDR3 loop spans 16 amino acids. The V and J ends lost 6 bases and 1 base, in that order; junction bases with no gene match: 13. The CDR3 DNA reads as TGTGCCTGTAGAGGGCGGGCGGGGGGCCGCCAAGAGACCCAGTACTTC. It encodes CACRGRAGGRQETQYF.

This clone was picked up one time. The chain links TRBV11-3 to TRBJ2-7, with a possible D match to TRBD2 (6 bases). Deletions cut 3 bases from V and 0 bases from J, with 12 bases between. The CDR3 runs 15 residues. The V gene's germline CDR1 is SGHNT and CDR2 YENEEA. The CDR3 here is CASSFGGSPSYEQYF. DNA of the CDR3: TGTGCCAGCAGCTTCGGAGGGTCACCCTCCTACGAGCAGTACTTC. Full variable domain (missing parts from reference TRBV11-3 and TRBJ2-7): EAGVVQSPRYKIIEKKQPVAFWCNPISGHNTLYWYLQNLGQGPELLIRYENEEAVDDSQLPKDRFSAERLKGVDSTLKIQPAELGDSAVYLCASSFGGSPSYEQYFGPGTRLTVT.

V and J are TRBV5-4 and TRBJ2-1; 15 nucleotides line up with TRBD2. V gave up 4 bases and J gave up 4 bases; unmatched junction bases: 6. Germline V gives CDR1 SGHNT, CDR2 YYREEE (reference sequence). There are 17 residues in the CDR3. In DNA, the CDR3 is TGTGCCAGCAGCCCGGGACTAGCGGGGGGCCCATACAATGAGCAGTTCTTC. Translation gives CASSPGLAGGPYNEQFF.

This clone has a single count. The chain employs TRBV6-6 and TRBJ2-3; 11 positions agree with TRBD1. V lost 4 bases, J lost 7 bases, and 4 bases stayed unmatched. Germline V gene sequence: CDR1 MNHNY, CDR2 SVGAGI (reference sequence). This CDR3 has 14 residues. The CDR3 DNA is TGTGCCAGCAGTTCGGGACAGGGGGTAAATACGCAGTATTTT. This encodes CASSSGQGVNTQYF.

The chain has TRBV30 and TRBJ2-6; D might be TRBD1 or TRBD2, each matching 5 bases. V was clipped by 2 bases and J by 1 base, with 9 bases between them. Germline loops: CDR1 GTSNPN, CDR2 SVGIG (reference sequence). The CDR3 is 15 amino acids. The DNA of the CDR3 is TGTGCCTGGAGTCTCGGGGCTTCTGGGGCCAACGTCCTGACTTTC. Protein: CAWSLGASGANVLTF.

The chain combines TRBV5-4 with TRBJ1-2; 9 bases agree with TRBD1. Germline CDR1 is SGHNT and CDR2 is YYREEE (reference sequence). Trimming removed 1 base from V and 4 bases from J; junction bases left unmatched: 5. CDR3 size: 15 residues. The CDR3 bases are TGTGCCAGCAGCTTGTCCCAGACAGGGGGCTATGGCTACACCTTC. Translating it yields CASSLSQTGGYGYTF.

The V and J genes are TRBV19 and TRBJ2-1; D is perhaps TRBD2 (5 bases). Germline V CDR1 and CDR2: LNHDA, SQIVND (reference sequence). The CDR3 extends over 13 amino acids. V was shortened by 7 bases and J by 3 bases, with 10 bases between the two germline ends. The CDR3 region is CASNPRDYNEQFF. In DNA form, the CDR3 reads TGTGCCAGTAACCCTCGGGACTACAATGAGCAGTTCTTC.

The chain is built from TRBV7-9 and TRBJ1-1; D remains ambiguous. The CDR3 extends over 13 amino acids. V was pared by 3 bases and J by 0 bases, with 5 bases between. Germline lookup yields CDR1 SEHNR and CDR2 FQNEAQ (reference sequence). The CDR3, as DNA: TGTGCCAGCAGCTTCGCCCTGAACACTGAAGCTTTCTTT. This translates into CASSFALNTEAFF.

This chain connects TRBV6-5 to TRBJ2-5; D uncertain. The J call may be incorrect, as the DNA end agrees better with TRBJ2-7. This CDR3 contains 13 residues. Germline CDR1 and CDR2: MNHEY and SVGAGI. The CDR3 here is CASSYSLSYEQYF. In DNA, the CDR3 is TGTGCCAGCAGTTACTCGCTCTCCTACGAGCAGTACTTC.

The chain uses TRBV2 and TRBJ2-1, with TRBD2 matching over 9 bases. Germline-derived CDR1 and CDR2 are SNHLY and FYNNEI. Trimming cost V 8 bases and J 5 bases; bases outside gene matches: 10. The CDR3 has 15 amino acids. In DNA form, the CDR3 reads TGTGCCAGCTTTGAATGGCGGGGGGGAAACAATGAGCAGTTCTTC. Translating it yields CASFEWRGGNNEQFF.

This clone was counted once. As DNA, the CDR3 is TGTGCCAGCAGCTGGACAGGGGGCAATCAGCCCCAGCATTTT. It codes for CASSWTGGNQPQHF. The V call is TRBV7-9, the J call TRBJ1-5, with TRBD1 matching over 9 bases. The CDR3 is made up of 14 amino acids. The germline V gene has CDR1 SEHNR and CDR2 FQNEAQ (reference sequence). J was trimmed by 2 bases and V by 4 bases; bases with no gene match: 0.

This clone was recorded only once. This rearrangement joins TRBV25-1 to TRBJ2-7; D is unresolved. The V gene's germline CDR1 is MGHDK and CDR2 SYGVNS. Trimming took 1 base from V and 3 from J, leaving 10 bases between them. The CDR3 is made up of 14 amino acids. In DNA, the CDR3 is TGTGCCAGCAGTGAATCATGGCCGGACTACGAGCAGTACTTC. Amino acid sequence: CASSESWPDYEQYF.

The gene calls are TRBV28 and TRBJ1-2, with no clear D. This CDR3 has 16 amino acids. Trimming shortened V by 2 bases and J by 4 bases, and 17 bases separated the two germline ends. Germline-derived CDR1 and CDR2 are MDHEN and SYDVKM. The CDR3 bases are TGTGCCAGCAGTTTAAGTCTGTCCCGCCGTGGCTATGGCTACACCTTC. This encodes CASSLSLSRRGYGYTF.

The V call is TRBV5-1, the J call TRBJ2-3; D gene uncertain. The CDR3 covers 16 residues. Germline CDR1 SGHRS, CDR2 YFSETQ. The germline V and J ends were trimmed by 0 bases and 1 base, with 12 bases remaining between them. For the CDR3, the DNA is TGCGCCAGCAGCTTGGAAGGCGGTCCTGGCACAGATACGCAGTATTTT. This sequence encodes CASSLEGGPGTDTQYF.